The 9 T cell receptor beta chains listed next were all sequenced from one sample in a study of identical twins. TCRdb fed the 5' RACE reads into MiXCR, producing one record per CDR3 protein. The sample gives roughly 470,000 distinct CDR3 sequences, approximately 14% of which show up once; more than 0.8% is in the top ten. These data were also reused for a study on yellow fever vaccine responses in identical twins.

Sequenced: CD4+ T cells sorted from blood. Every receptor here comes from a woman under 30 in good health.

The chain is built from TRBV19 and TRBJ2-1; D ambiguous. V lost 9 bases and J lost 1, with 10 bases in between. The CDR3 length is 13 residues. CDR1 and CDR2 from the germline V gene are LNHDA and SQIVND (reference sequence). CDR3 DNA sequence: TGTGCCAGGGACCTGCGATCCTACAATGAGCAGTTCTTC. Its translation is CARDLRSYNEQFF. The variable domain in full, completed from reference TRBV19 and TRBJ2-1, reads DGGITQSPKYLFRKEGQNVTLSCEQNLNHDAMYWYRQDPGQGLRLIYYSQIVNDFQKGDIAEGYSVSREKKESFPLTVTSAQKNPTAFYLCARDLRSYNEQFFGPGTRLTVL.

Here the CDR3 reads CASRYRGNNNEQFF. The CDR3 bases are TGTGCCAGCAGATACAGGGGAAATAACAATGAGCAGTTCTTC. J is TRBJ2-1 and V is TRBV2; 7 bases align to TRBD1. Germline CDR1 reads SNHLY; CDR2 reads FYNNEI. This CDR3 has 14 residues. The J segment lost 5 bases and the V segment lost 6 bases, leaving 7 bases of the junction unmatched.

This clonotype was counted a few times. V usage is TRBV25-1 and J usage is TRBJ2-1, with 15 bases identical to TRBD2. CDR3 size: 18 residues. Germline trimming cut 2 bases from V and 7 bases from J; bases unmatched to any gene: 9. Germline V gene sequence: CDR1 MGHDK, CDR2 SYGVNS. CDR3 loop: CASSEHLAGLAGGNEQFF. DNA of the CDR3: TGTGCCAGCAGTGAACACCTAGCGGGACTAGCGGGAGGAAATGAGCAGTTCTTC.

The V and J genes are TRBV10-3 and TRBJ2-3; 8 nucleotides align to TRBD2. Per germline, CDR1 ENHRY and CDR2 SYGVKD. This CDR3 is built from 15 residues. The V and J ends lost 6 bases and 4 bases, in that order; junction bases with no gene match: 9. The CDR3 loop is CAISGLAGLADTQYF. CDR3 bases: TGTGCCATCAGCGGACTAGCAGGCTTGGCAGATACGCAGTATTTT.

J is TRBJ2-7 and V is TRBV18; 7 bases are a match to TRBD1. Germline CDR1 and CDR2: KGHSH and LQKENI. The CDR3 covers 15 residues. Trimming removed 5 bases from V and 3 bases from J; junction bases left unmatched: 10. The CDR3, as DNA: TGTGCCAGCTCAAAGGGGGCGTCCCTAGGCTACGAGCAGTACTTC. It specifies CASSKGASLGYEQYF.

This clonotype was counted only a few times. V is TRBV20-1 and J is TRBJ2-3; D unclear. Germline CDR1 DFQATT, CDR2 SNEGSKA (reference sequence). The germline V and J ends were trimmed by 7 bases and 2 bases, with 7 bases remaining between them. The CDR3 contains 11 residues. This chain's CDR3 is CSGQDTDTQYF. DNA for the CDR3: TGCAGTGGTCAGGACACAGATACGCAGTATTTT.

This clonotype came up many times. The chain recombines TRBV11-2 with TRBJ2-7; unclear D gene. This CDR3 is built from 15 residues. Germline V gene lookup returns CDR1 SGHAT and CDR2 FQNNGV. The germline V and J ends were trimmed by 2 bases and 5 bases, with 16 bases remaining between them. DNA for the CDR3: TGTGCCAGCAGCTTAATGGGCAAGGACCTGGACGAGCAGTACTTC. Protein: CASSLMGKDLDEQYF.

There are a few counts of this clonotype. As DNA, the CDR3 is TGTGCCAGCAGTGAAGCGGGTGGCTACACCTTC. Translating it yields CASSEAGGYTF. The chain joins TRBV2 to TRBJ1-2, with D uncertain. Germline V gene data show CDR1 as SNHLY and CDR2 as FYNNEI. The V end lost 0 bases, the J end lost 7 bases, and 3 bases lay between the germline ends. The CDR3 is 11 amino acids.

This chain connects TRBV5-5 to TRBJ2-2, with TRBD1 as a possible D gene (6 bases). Germline assignment: CDR1 SGHKS and CDR2 YYEKEE (reference sequence). The CDR3 runs to 16 residues. V gave up 4 bases and J gave up 4 bases, with 17 bases separating them. The CDR3 sequence is CASSPTGPWGTGELFF. CDR3 nucleotides: TGTGCCAGCAGCCCGACAGGACCCTGGGGCACCGGGGAGCTGTTTTTT.